This is a list of T cell receptor beta chains from one sample in a study of blood T cell repertoires in COVID-19. Here immunoSEQ multiplex PCR was the method, and the copy in TCRdb shows in-frame clones only, minus some. The data contain approximately 300,000 clones, around 92% of them singletons. Material: peripheral blood. The receptor source for this set is a man aged 18 to 29 who had recovered from COVID-19. The CDR3 runs from the conserved cysteine through the conserved F or W. D genes are given only for firm matches. Size values are once, few and many counts, or a class for expanded clones, and some rows have none.

>TRBJ2-1|TRBV7-3|-|-
CASSLTRVGNEQFF
TGTGCCAGCAGCTTAACCAGGGTGGGCAATGAGCAGTTCTTC
>TRBJ2-1|TRBV15|-|TRBD2
CATSTLAGGPYNEQFF
TGTGCCACCAGCACCCTAGCGGGGGGTCCTTACAATGAGCAGTTCTTC
>TRBJ1-2|TRBV19|-|-
CASSTTGIANYGYTF
TGTGCCAGTAGTACTACAGGGATAGCTAACTATGGCTACACCTTC
>TRBJ2-7|TRBV5-6|once|-
CASSYSAGVYEQYF
TGTGCCAGCAGCTATTCGGCAGGGGTGTACGAGCAGTACTTC
>TRBJ2-1|TRBV4-3|once|TRBD1
CASSQTGGYEQFF
TGCGCCAGCAGCCAAACAGGGGGCTATGAGCAGTTCTTC
>TRBJ2-3|TRBV3-1/TRBV3-2|-|TRBD2
CASSLPAGGPTDTQYF
TGTGCCAGCAGCCTTCCAGCGGGGGGGCCCACAGATACGCAGTATTTT
>TRBJ1-1|TRBV6-6|few|-
CASSSHLNTEAFF
TGTGCCAGCAGTTCCCACTTGAACACTGAAGCTTTCTTT
>TRBJ2-5|TRBV9|-|-
CASSVGGGETQYF
TGTGCCAGCAGCGTAGGCGGTGGAGAGACCCAGTACTTC
>TRBJ2-2|TRBV5-1|few|-
CASSLAPPAGELFF
TGCGCCAGCAGCTTGGCCCCCCCTGCCGGGGAGCTGTTTTTT
>TRBJ2-7|TRBV27|-|TRBD1
CASSLSWDSSYEQYF
TGTGCCAGCAGTTTATCCTGGGACAGCTCCTACGAGCAGTACTTC
>TRBJ2-7|TRBV7-9|-|-
CASSSGLYKAYEQYF
TGTGCCAGCAGTTCCGGACTTTATAAGGCCTACGAGCAGTACTTC
>TRBJ1-1|TRBV19|-|-
CASSIGTGNTEAFF
TGTGCCAGTAGTATAGGGACTGGGAACACTGAAGCTTTCTTT
>TRBJ1-2|TRBV11-1|-|TRBD1
CASSSNRGKDGYTF
TGTGCCAGCAGCTCAAACAGGGGGAAAGATGGCTACACCTTC
>TRBJ2-3|TRBV19|-|-
CASSMQGRTDTQYF
TGTGCCAGTAGTATGCAGGGCCGCACAGATACGCAGTATTTT
>TRBJ1-4|TRBV6-5|-|TRBD1
CASGRDRDYEKLFF
TGTGCCAGCGGCCGGGACAGGGATTATGAAAAACTGTTTTTT
>TRBJ1-1|TRBV19|-|-
CASPPRGRRVTEAFF
TGTGCCAGTCCGCCCCGTGGGAGGAGGGTCACTGAAGCTTTCTTT
>TRBJ2-2|TRBV4-2|-|TRBD2
CASSQKTSGANTGELFF
TGTGCCAGCAGCCAAAAGACTAGCGGGGCGAACACCGGGGAGCTGTTTTTT
>TRBJ2-5|TRBV13|-|TRBD1
CASSSYDRAGVETQYF
TGTGCCAGCAGCTCATACGACAGGGCCGGTGTGGAGACCCAGTACTTC
>TRBJ1-5|TRBV2|-|TRBD1
CASRGQGASNQPQHF
TGTGCCAGCAGAGGACAGGGCGCGAGCAATCAGCCCCAGCATTTT
>TRBJ1-1|TRBV28|-|TRBD1
CASIKGAGTEAFF
TGTGCCAGCATTAAGGGGGCAGGCACTGAAGCTTTCTTT
>TRBJ2-7|TRBV5-1|-|TRBD2
CASSSTSGGVSSYEQYF
TGCGCCAGCAGCTCGACTAGCGGGGGAGTCTCATCCTACGAGCAGTACTTC
>TRBJ1-1|TRBV10-3|-|TRBD1
CAIRRQGEGNTEAFF
TGTGCCATCAGGCGACAGGGGGAGGGGAACACTGAAGCTTTCTTT
>TRBJ1-1|TRBV30|-|TRBD1
CARDRLNTEAFF
TGTGCTAGGGACAGATTGAACACTGAAGCTTTCTTT
>TRBJ2-7|TRBV6-1|-|-
CASSGPQTGFMFYEQYF
TGTGCCAGCAGTGGCCCCCAAACAGGGTTTATGTTCTACGAGCAGTACTTC
>TRBJ1-5|TRBV6-5|-|TRBD1
CASSWDRGLNQPQHF
TGTGCCAGCAGTTGGGACAGGGGACTCAATCAGCCCCAGCATTTT
>TRBJ1-5|TRBV18|-|-
CASSLGAVQPQHF
TGTGCCAGCTCACTGGGCGCCGTCCAGCCCCAGCATTTT
>TRBJ2-7|TRBV6-2/TRBV6-3|-|-
CASSYRQGTYEQYF
TGTGCCAGCAGTTACCGGCAGGGTACGTACGAGCAGTACTTC
>TRBJ1-5|TRBV2|-|-
CASSDRSGGSNQPQHF
TGTGCCAGCAGCGACCGCTCGGGGGGGAGCAATCAGCCCCAGCATTTT
>TRBJ1-2|TRBV7-2|-|TRBD1
CASSLGTGNYGYTF
TGTGCCAGCAGCTTAGGGACAGGGAACTATGGCTACACCTTC